This passage covers 22 T cell receptor beta chains from one sample sequenced in a study of T cell repertoires in cytomegalovirus infection. TCRdb fed the reads into MiXCR, producing one record per CDR3 protein. The table lists around 440,000 distinct CDR3 sequences, approximately 11% of them singletons, with approximately 10% in the top ten. Specimen: PBMCs. Source of these receptors: a human donor in good health (CMV status not recorded). Some clones in this sample may be carry-over from other donors' samples.

In this sample, this clonotype turned up many times. The J gene is TRBJ2-1, the V gene TRBV6-6; D may be TRBD2 (6 bases). This CDR3 is built from 14 residues. Germline assignment: CDR1 MNHNY and CDR2 SVGAGI (reference sequence). The V gene lost 7 bases and the J gene lost 4 bases, with 14 bases spanning the gap. CDR3 nucleotides: TGTGCCAGCAAGGGACTCGCACCGTACAATGAGCAGTTCTTC. Amino acids: CASKGLAPYNEQFF.

This clonotype has a count of ten or more. J is TRBJ2-1 and V is TRBV28, with TRBD1 identical over 11 bases. Trimming cost V 6 bases and J 7 bases; bases outside gene matches: 8. The CDR3 extends over 15 amino acids. Germline loops: CDR1 MDHEN, CDR2 SYDVKM. This CDR3 reads CASSPDRGRGNEQFF. The DNA of the CDR3 is TGTGCCAGCAGCCCGGACAGGGGGCGAGGTAATGAGCAGTTCTTC.

The sample holds many counts of this clonotype. The J gene is TRBJ2-2, the V gene TRBV4-1; D may be TRBD2 (6 bases). V lost 0 bases to trimming and J lost 7 bases, with 9 bases between them. Germline CDR1 reads MGHRA; CDR2 reads YSYEKL. There are 14 residues in the CDR3. The CDR3 reads CASSQDGGNGELFF. The CDR3, as DNA: TGCGCCAGCAGCCAAGATGGAGGGAACGGGGAGCTGTTTTTT.

This clonotype occurred many times. The rearrangement joins TRBV6-2 or TRBV6-3 to TRBJ2-7, with 11 bases fitting TRBD2. Trimming took 8 bases from V and 0 from J; bases not matched to a gene: 12. The germline V gene has CDR1 MNHEY and CDR2 SVGEGT. CDR3 length equals 17 residues. The CDR3 region has the DNA TGTGCCAGCCTCGGACTAGCGGGCCGGAGGAGCTCCTACGAGCAGTACTTC. This gives the protein CASLGLAGRRSSYEQYF.

The CDR3 protein is CASSPEWTSGSYNEQFF. The CDR3, as DNA: TGTGCCAGCAGTCCAGAATGGACTAGCGGGTCGTACAATGAGCAGTTCTTC. The rearrangement uses TRBV12-3 or TRBV12-4 and TRBJ2-1; TRBD2 agrees at 11 bases. Germline trimming cut 5 bases from V and 4 bases from J; bases unmatched to any gene: 10. CDR3 length: 17 residues.

This sequence joins TRBV28 and TRBJ2-1, with D unclear. With 6 bases removed from V and 7 bases from J, the gap between germline ends came to 10 bases. Per germline, CDR1 MDHEN and CDR2 SYDVKM. The CDR3 contains 12 residues. This CDR3 reads CASRVGWNEQFF. The CDR3 DNA follows: TGTGCCAGCAGGGTGGGGTGGAATGAGCAGTTCTTC.

This clonotype appeared a single time. The genes are TRBV23-1 and TRBJ2-7; perhaps TRBD2 as D (7 bases). TRBV23-1 is filed as an ORF, its function uncertain. This CDR3 region has 14 residues. Trimming cost V 8 bases and J 2 bases, with 16 bases left between them. The CDR3 spells CASPTGGEAYEQYF. The CDR3 nucleotides read TGCGCCAGCCCCACGGGGGGCGAAGCCTACGAGCAGTACTTC.

This clonotype has a count of ten or more. The chain links TRBV19 to TRBJ2-3; 13 nucleotides match TRBD2. V lost 4 bases and J lost 0; bases outside the gene matches: 4. The CDR3 is 17 amino acids. Germline loops: CDR1 LNHDA, CDR2 SQIVND (reference sequence). The CDR3: CASSTGLAGVSTDTQYF. CDR3 nucleotide sequence: TGTGCCAGTAGTACCGGACTAGCGGGGGTTAGCACAGATACGCAGTATTTT.

The chain has TRBV27 and TRBJ2-6, with a weak D call TRBD2 (6 bases). The germline V gene has CDR1 MNHEY and CDR2 SMNVEV (reference sequence). V lost 7 bases and J lost 0, with 16 bases in between. The CDR3 consists of 17 residues. The CDR3 here is CASTHLGRPSGANVLTF. The DNA of the CDR3 is TGTGCCAGCACCCATTTGGGGAGGCCCTCTGGGGCCAACGTCCTGACTTTC.

Concerning this clonotype: A much larger clone lies a single base off, so this may be a read error. This sequence joins TRBV20-1 and TRBJ2-7, with 10 bases matching TRBD2. Losses at the gene ends were 3 bases for V and 3 bases for J; bases not matched to a gene: 8. Germline CDR1 and CDR2: DFQATT and SNEGSKA (reference sequence). CDR3 size: 15 residues. CDR3 coding DNA: TGCAGTGCTAGGACCCTAGCGGGAGACATCTACGAGCAGTACTTC. Protein product: CSARTLAGDIYEQYF.

This clonotype came up many times. The chain recombines TRBV11-2 with TRBJ2-7, with 7 bases aligning to TRBD1. The V gene's germline CDR1 is SGHAT and CDR2 FQNNGV. V shed 5 bases and J 2 bases; nucleotides not matched to a gene: 9. There are 15 residues in the CDR3. Written as DNA, the CDR3 is TGTGCCAGCAGCGATATACAGGGGAACCCCTACGAGCAGTACTTC. Protein sequence: CASSDIQGNPYEQYF. The full variable domain, with the rest looked up from reference TRBV11-2 and TRBJ2-7, is EAGVAQSPRYKIIEKRQSVAFWCNPISGHATLYWYQQILGQGPKLLIQFQNNGVVDDSQLPKDRFSAERLKGVDSTLKIQPAKLEDSAVYLCASSDIQGNPYEQYFGPGTRLTVT.

There are many counts of this clonotype. The rearrangement uses TRBV25-1 and TRBJ1-6, with a tentative D call TRBD1 (5 bases). Germline CDR1 is MGHDK and CDR2 is SYGVNS. The CDR3 contains 14 residues. The V gene lost 3 bases and the J gene lost 4 bases, with 7 bases spanning the gap. CDR3 loop: CASSDGGYNSPLHF. CDR3 nucleotides: TGTGCCAGCAGTGATGGGGGGTATAATTCACCCCTCCACTTT. Full variable domain (remainder filled in from reference TRBV25-1 and TRBJ1-6): EADIYQTPRYLVIGTGKKITLECSQTMGHDKMYWYQQDPGMELHLIHYSYGVNSTEKGDLSSESTVSRIRTEHFPLTLESARPSHTSQYLCASSDGGYNSPLHFGNGTRLTVT.

This clonotype was seen repeatedly, ten times or more. The CDR3, as DNA: TGCGCCAGCAGCTTAGACGAGGCTATTAAGAACACTGAAGCTTTCTTT. It is translated as CASSLDEAIKNTEAFF. This chain uses TRBV5-1 with TRBJ1-1; D uncertain. V was clipped by 2 bases and J by 1 base, with 15 bases between them. The CDR3 sequence is 16 residues long. The germline V gene encodes CDR1 SGHRS and CDR2 YFSETQ.

In this sample, this clonotype turned up a few times. V is TRBV12-3 or TRBV12-4 and J is TRBJ2-7, with 8 nucleotides matching TRBD2. This CDR3 is 15 amino acids long. V lost 1 base and J lost 5; bases outside the gene matches: 7. The CDR3 DNA reads as TGTGCCAGCAGTTTAGAGGGACGGGGGGGCCACGAGCAGTACTTC. It specifies CASSLEGRGGHEQYF.

This clonotype was seen repeatedly, ten times or more. The V and J genes are TRBV3-1 and TRBJ1-2; TRBD1 is a possible D gene (5 bases). Per the germline V gene, CDR1 is LGHDT and CDR2 is YNNKEL (reference sequence). The CDR3 contains 16 residues. Trimming left V 0 bases short and J 0 bases short, with 11 bases between. CDR3 in amino acids: CASSQDEGPANYGYTF. The CDR3 coding sequence is TGTGCCAGCAGCCAAGATGAGGGACCAGCTAACTATGGCTACACCTTC.

Note on this clonotype: A read error may explain this, as a much larger clone is one base away. The chain uses TRBV28 and TRBJ2-7; 9 bases match TRBD1. Looked up from germline, CDR1 is MDHEN and CDR2 is SYDVKM. This CDR3 has 13 residues. CDR3 region: CATNRGQGYDQYF. DNA of the CDR3: TGTGCCACCAACAGGGGACAGGGCTACGATCAGTACTTC.

This clonotype was picked up many times. The chain has TRBV7-2 and TRBJ2-1, with 11 nucleotides matching TRBD2. The CDR3 runs to 16 residues. The V gene end was trimmed by 0 bases and the J gene end by 7 bases; junction bases not matched to a gene: 5. Germline values: CDR1 SGHTA, CDR2 FQGNSA. This CDR3 reads CASSLALAGELNEQFF. In DNA form, the CDR3 reads TGTGCCAGCAGCTTAGCACTAGCGGGAGAATTGAATGAGCAGTTCTTC.

Note on this clonotype: A read error is possible here, since a much larger clone lies one base away. The rearrangement joins TRBV10-3 to TRBJ1-4; 7 positions agree with TRBD1. The J segment lost 4 bases and the V segment lost 3 bases, leaving 8 bases of the junction unmatched. The CDR3 extends over 16 amino acids. Looked up from germline, CDR1 is ENHRY and CDR2 is SYGVKD. CDR3 in DNA: TGTGCCATCAGTGAATCCTACAGGGGAGGTAATGAAAAACTGTTTTTT. Protein: CAISESYRGGNEKLFF.

This clonotype was seen repeatedly, ten times or more. The gene calls are TRBV27 and TRBJ2-7; TRBD2 agrees at 7 bases. There are 12 residues in the CDR3. Germline V gene sequence: CDR1 MNHEY, CDR2 SMNVEV (reference sequence). Trimming at V came to 8 bases and at J to 5 bases, leaving 6 bases not matched to a gene. DNA of the CDR3: TGTGCCAGCGGGCGGGGGTTCGACGAGCAGTACTTC. Its protein is CASGRGFDEQYF.

This clonotype has only a few counts. The genes are TRBV19 and TRBJ2-7; the match to TRBD1 covers 10 bases. V was clipped by 5 bases and J by 3 bases; unmatched bases: 13. Germline CDR1 is LNHDA and CDR2 is SQIVND (reference sequence). CDR3 length: 17 amino acids. In DNA form, the CDR3 reads TGTGCCAGTAGTCCTGGGACAGGGGCCCCTATGGACTACGAGCAGTACTTC. The encoded protein is CASSPGTGAPMDYEQYF.

The rearrangement links TRBV6-8 to TRBJ1-3, with 8 bases aligning to TRBD1. The CDR3 runs 15 residues. Germline trimming cut 3 bases from V and 2 bases from J; bases unmatched to any gene: 3. Germline-derived CDR1 and CDR2 are MNHGY and SAAAGT. CDR3 region: CASSYLRGPGNTIYF. CDR3 in DNA: TGTGCCAGCAGTTATCTCAGGGGGCCTGGAAACACCATATATTTT.

In this sample, this clonotype turned up many times. V usage is TRBV28 and J usage is TRBJ1-2; 9 bases map to TRBD1. V lost 6 bases to trimming and J lost 6 bases; unmatched junction nucleotides: 8. Germline V gives CDR1 MDHEN, CDR2 SYDVKM. The CDR3 extends over 14 amino acids. The chain's CDR3 is CASRLPGQGDGYTF. CDR3 coding DNA: TGTGCCAGCAGATTACCGGGACAGGGTGATGGCTACACCTTC.